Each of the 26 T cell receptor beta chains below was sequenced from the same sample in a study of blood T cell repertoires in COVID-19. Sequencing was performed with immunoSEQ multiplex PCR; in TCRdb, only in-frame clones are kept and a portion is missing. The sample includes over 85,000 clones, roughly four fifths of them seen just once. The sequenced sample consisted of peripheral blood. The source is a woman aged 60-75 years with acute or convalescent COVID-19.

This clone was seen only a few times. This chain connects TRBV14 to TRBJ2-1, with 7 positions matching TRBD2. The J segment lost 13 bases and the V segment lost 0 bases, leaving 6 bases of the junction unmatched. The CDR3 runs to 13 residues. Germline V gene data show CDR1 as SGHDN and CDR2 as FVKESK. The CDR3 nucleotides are TGTGCCAGCAGCCAAGATCTCGAGACTAGCCAGTTCTTC. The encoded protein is CASSQDLETSQFF. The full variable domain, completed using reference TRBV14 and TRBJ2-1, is EAGVTQFPSHSVIEKGQTVTLRCDPISGHDNLYWYRRVMGKEIKFLLHFVKESKQDESGMPNNRFLAERTGGTYSTLKVQPAELEDSGVYFCASSQDLETSQFFGPGTRLTVL.

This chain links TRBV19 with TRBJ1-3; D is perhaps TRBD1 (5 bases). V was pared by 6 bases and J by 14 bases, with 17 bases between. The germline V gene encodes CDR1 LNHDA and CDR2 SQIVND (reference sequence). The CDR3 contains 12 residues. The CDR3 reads CASSQQDPPVYF. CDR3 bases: TGTGCCAGTAGCCAACAGGACCCTCCGGTATATTTT. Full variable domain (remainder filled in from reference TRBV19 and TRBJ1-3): DGGITQSPKYLFRKEGQNVTLSCEQNLNHDAMYWYRQDPGQGLRLIYYSQIVNDFQKGDIAEGYSVSREKKESFPLTVTSAQKNPTAFYLCASSQQDPPVYFGEGSWLTVV.

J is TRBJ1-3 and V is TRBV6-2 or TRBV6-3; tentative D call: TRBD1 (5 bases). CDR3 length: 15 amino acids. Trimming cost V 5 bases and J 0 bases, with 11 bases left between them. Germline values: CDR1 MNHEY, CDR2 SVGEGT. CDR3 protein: CASSPPGLSGNTIYF. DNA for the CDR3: TGTGCCAGCAGTCCACCGGGACTCTCTGGAAACACCATATATTTT.

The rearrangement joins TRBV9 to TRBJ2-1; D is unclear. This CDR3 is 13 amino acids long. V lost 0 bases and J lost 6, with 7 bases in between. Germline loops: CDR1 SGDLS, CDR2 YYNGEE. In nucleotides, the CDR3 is TGTGCCAGCAGCGTAGGGGCCGGCAATGAGCAGTTCTTC. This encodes CASSVGAGNEQFF.

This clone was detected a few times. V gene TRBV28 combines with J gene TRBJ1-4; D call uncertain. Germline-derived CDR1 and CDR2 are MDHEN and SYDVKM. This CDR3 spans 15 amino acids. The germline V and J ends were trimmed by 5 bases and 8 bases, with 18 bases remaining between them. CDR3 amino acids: CASSPPSVPMEKLFF. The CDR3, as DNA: TGTGCCAGCAGTCCCCCCAGCGTTCCGATGGAAAAACTGTTTTTT.

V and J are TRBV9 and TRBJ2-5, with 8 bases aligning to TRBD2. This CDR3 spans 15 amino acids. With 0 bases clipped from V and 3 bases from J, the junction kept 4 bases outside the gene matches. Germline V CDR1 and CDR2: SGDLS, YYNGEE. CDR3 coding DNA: TGTGCCAGCAGCGTAGCTCCACTAGCGGAAGAGACCCAGTACTTC. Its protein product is CASSVAPLAEETQYF.

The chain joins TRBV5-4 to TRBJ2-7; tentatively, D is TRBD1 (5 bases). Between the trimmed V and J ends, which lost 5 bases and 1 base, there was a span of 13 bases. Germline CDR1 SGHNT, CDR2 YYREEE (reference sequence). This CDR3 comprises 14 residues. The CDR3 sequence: CASSPDSSSYEQYF. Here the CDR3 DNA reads TGTGCCAGCAGTCCCGACAGTTCGTCCTACGAGCAGTACTTC.

Written as DNA, the CDR3 is TGTGCCAGTAGCCCAGACAGGTACAATCAGCCCCAGCATTTT. Translation: CASSPDRYNQPQHF. The V gene is TRBV19, the J gene TRBJ1-5; TRBD1 might be the D (6 bases). The CDR3 totals 14 residues. Germline CDR1 and CDR2: LNHDA and SQIVND (reference sequence). Trimming pared 6 bases from V and 3 bases from J, leaving 12 bases between.

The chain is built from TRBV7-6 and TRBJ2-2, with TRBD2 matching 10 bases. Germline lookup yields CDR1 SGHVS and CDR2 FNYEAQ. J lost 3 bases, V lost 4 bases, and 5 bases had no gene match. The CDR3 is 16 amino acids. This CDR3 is CASSSGLAEYTGELFF. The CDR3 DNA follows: TGTGCCAGCAGCTCAGGACTAGCGGAATACACCGGGGAGCTGTTTTTT.

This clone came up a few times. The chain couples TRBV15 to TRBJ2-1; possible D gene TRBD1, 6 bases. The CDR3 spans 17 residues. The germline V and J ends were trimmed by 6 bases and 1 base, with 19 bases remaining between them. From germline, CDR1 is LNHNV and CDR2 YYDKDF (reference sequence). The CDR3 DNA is TGTGCCACCAGGAGACCAGGGGACCCTTCTTCCTACAATGAGCAGTTCTTC. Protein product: CATRRPGDPSSYNEQFF.

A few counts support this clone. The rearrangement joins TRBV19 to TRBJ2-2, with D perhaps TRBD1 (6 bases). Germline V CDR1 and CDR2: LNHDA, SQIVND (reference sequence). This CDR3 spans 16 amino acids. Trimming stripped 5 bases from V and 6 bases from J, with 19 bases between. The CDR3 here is CASSSGEGVFAGELFF. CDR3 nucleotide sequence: TGTGCCAGTAGTTCGGGCGAGGGGGTATTCGCCGGGGAGCTGTTTTTT.

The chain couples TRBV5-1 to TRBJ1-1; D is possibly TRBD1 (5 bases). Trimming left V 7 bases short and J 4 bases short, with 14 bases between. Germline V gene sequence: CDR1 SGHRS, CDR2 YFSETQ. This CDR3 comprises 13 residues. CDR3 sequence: CASGTPGLTEAFF. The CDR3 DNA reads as TGCGCCAGCGGGACTCCGGGACTCACTGAAGCTTTCTTT.

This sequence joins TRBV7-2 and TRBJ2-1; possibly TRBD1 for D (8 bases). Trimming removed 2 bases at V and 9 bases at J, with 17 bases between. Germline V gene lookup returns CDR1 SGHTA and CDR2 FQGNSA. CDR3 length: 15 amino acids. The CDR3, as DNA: TGTGCCAGCAGCTTATACACAGGGGGGGTCGCTGAGCAGTTCTTC. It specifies CASSLYTGGVAEQFF.

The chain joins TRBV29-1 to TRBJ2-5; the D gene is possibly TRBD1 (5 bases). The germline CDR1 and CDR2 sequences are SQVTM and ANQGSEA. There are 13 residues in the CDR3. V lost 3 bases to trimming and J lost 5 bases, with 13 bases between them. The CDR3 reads CSVDSGLGETQYF. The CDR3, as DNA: TGCAGCGTTGACTCAGGGCTGGGGGAGACCCAGTACTTC.

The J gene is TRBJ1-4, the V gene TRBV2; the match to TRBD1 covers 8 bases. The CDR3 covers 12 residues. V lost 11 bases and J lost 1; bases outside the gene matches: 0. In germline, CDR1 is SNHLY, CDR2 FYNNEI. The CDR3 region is CAGTGTNEKLFF. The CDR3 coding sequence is TGTGCCGGGACAGGAACTAATGAAAAACTGTTTTTT. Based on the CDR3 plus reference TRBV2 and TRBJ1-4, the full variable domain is EPEVTQTPSHQVTQMGQEVILRCVPISNHLYFYWYRQILGQKVEFLVSFYNNEISEKSEIFDDQFSVERPDGSNFTLKIRSTKLEDSAMYFCAGTGTNEKLFFGSGTQLSVL.

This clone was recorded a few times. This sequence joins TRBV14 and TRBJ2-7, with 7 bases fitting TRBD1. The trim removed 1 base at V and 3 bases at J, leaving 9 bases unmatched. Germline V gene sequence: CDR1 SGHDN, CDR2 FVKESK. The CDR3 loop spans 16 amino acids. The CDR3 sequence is CASSQVRGQANYEQYF. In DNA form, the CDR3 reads TGTGCCAGCAGCCAAGTCCGTGGACAGGCGAACTACGAGCAGTACTTC.

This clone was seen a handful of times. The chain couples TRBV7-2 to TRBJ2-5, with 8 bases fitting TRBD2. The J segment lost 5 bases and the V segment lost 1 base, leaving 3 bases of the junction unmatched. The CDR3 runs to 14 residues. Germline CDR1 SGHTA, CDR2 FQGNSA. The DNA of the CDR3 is TGTGCCAGCAGCTTAGATAGCGGGGTCGAGACCCAGTACTTC. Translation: CASSLDSGVETQYF. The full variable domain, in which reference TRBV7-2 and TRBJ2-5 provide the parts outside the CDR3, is GAGVSQSPSNKVTEKGKDVELRCDPISGHTALYWYRQSLGQGLEFLIYFQGNSAPDKSGLPSDRFSAERTGGSVSTLTIQRTQQEDSAVYLCASSLDSGVETQYFGPGTRLLVL.

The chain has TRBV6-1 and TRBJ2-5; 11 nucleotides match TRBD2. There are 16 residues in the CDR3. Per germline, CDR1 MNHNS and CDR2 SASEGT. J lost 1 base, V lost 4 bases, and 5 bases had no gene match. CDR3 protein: CASSVGTSGFQETQYF. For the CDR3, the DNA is TGTGCCAGCAGTGTAGGGACTAGCGGTTTCCAAGAGACCCAGTACTTC.

The CDR3 protein is CASSISENTEAFF. The CDR3 DNA reads TGTGCCAGTAGTATAAGCGAGAACACTGAAGCTTTCTTT. The rearrangement joins TRBV19 to TRBJ1-1; no firm D call. This CDR3 contains 13 residues. V shed 2 bases and J shed 1 base, with 5 bases lying between them. Germline CDR1 reads LNHDA; CDR2 reads SQIVND (reference sequence).

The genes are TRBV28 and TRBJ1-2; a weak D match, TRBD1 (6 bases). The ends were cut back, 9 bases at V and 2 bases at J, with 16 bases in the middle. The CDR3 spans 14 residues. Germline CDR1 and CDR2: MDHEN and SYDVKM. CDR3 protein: CASSPGHLNYGYTF. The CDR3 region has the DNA TGTGCCAGTTCACCGGGACACCTAAACTATGGCTACACCTTC.

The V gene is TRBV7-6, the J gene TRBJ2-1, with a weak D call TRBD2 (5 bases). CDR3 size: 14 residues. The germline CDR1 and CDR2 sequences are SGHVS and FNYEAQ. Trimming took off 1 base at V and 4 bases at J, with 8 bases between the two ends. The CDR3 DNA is TGTGCCAGCAGCTTAGGGGAGACTTACAATGAGCAGTTCTTC. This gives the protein CASSLGETYNEQFF.

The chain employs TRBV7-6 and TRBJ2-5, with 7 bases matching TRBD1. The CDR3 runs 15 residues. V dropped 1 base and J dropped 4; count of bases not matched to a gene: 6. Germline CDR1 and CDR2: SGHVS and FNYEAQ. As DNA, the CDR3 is TGTGCCAGCAGCTTAGAGGTCGGGACAGTAGAGACCCAGTACTTC. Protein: CASSLEVGTVETQYF.

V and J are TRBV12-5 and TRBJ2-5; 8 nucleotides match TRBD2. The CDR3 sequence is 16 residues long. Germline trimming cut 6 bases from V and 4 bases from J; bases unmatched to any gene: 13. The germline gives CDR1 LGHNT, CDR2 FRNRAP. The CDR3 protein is CASGPPSGSAVETQYF. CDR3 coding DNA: TGTGCTAGTGGCCCCCCTAGCGGGTCGGCGGTAGAGACCCAGTACTTC.

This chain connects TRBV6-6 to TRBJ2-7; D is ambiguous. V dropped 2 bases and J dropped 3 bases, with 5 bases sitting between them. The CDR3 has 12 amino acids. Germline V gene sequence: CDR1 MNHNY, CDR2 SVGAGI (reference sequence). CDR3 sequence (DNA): TGTGCCAGCAGTTACCCGGGCTACGAGCAGTACTTC. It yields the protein CASSYPGYEQYF.

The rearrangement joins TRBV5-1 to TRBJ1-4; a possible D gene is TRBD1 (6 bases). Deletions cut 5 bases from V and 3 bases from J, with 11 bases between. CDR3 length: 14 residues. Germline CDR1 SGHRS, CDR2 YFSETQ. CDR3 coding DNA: TGCGCCAGCAGTTTAGGACAGCCTAATGAAAAACTGTTTTTT. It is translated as CASSLGQPNEKLFF.

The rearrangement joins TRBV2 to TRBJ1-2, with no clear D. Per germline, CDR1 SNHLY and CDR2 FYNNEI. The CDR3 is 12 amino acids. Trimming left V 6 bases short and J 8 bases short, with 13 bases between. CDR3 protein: CASSLRSLGYTF. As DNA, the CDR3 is TGTGCCAGCAGCCTGCGGTCTCTGGGCTACACCTTC.